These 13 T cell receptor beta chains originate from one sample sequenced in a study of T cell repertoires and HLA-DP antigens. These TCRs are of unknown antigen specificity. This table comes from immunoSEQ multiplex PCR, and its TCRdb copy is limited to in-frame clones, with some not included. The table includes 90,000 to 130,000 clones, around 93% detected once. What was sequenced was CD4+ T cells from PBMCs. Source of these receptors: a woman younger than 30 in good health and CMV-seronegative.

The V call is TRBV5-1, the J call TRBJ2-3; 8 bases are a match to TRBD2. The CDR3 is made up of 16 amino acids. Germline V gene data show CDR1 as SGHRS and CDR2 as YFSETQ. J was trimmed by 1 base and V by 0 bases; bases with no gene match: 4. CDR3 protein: CASSLAARGGTDTQYF. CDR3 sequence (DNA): TGCGCCAGCAGCTTGGCCGCGCGGGGGGGCACAGATACGCAGTATTTT.

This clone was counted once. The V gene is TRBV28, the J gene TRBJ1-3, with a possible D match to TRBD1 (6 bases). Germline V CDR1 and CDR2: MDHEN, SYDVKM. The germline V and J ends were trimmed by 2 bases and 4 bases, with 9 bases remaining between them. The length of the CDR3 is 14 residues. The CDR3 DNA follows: TGTGCCAGCAGTTTACACAGGGAAGGAAACACCATATATTTT. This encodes CASSLHREGNTIYF.

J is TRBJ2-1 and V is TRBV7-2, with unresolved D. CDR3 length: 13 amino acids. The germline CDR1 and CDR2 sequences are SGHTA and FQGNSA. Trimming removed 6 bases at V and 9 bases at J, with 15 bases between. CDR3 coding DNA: TGTGCCAGCAGTATAAGACGCATCGGTGAGCAGTTCTTC. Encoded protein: CASSIRRIGEQFF.

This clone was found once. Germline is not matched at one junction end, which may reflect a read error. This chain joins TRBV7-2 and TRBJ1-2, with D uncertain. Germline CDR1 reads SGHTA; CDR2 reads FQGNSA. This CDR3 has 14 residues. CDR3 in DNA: TGTGCCAACAGCTTAGGTGACGTTAACTATGGCTACACCTTC. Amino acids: CANSLGDVNYGYTF.

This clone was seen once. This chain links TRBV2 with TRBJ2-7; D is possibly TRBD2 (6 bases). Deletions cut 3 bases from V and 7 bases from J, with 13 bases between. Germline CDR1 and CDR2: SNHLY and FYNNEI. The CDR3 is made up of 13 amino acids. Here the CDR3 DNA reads TGTGCCAGCAGTGACGCGGGAAGGGGAGAGCAGTACTTC. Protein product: CASSDAGRGEQYF.

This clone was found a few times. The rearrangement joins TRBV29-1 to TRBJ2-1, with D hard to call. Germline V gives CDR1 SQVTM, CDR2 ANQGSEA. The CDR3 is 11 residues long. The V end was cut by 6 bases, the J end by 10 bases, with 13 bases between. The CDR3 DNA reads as TGCAGCGTCCACCGCGCTGGGGAGCAGTTCTTC. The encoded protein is CSVHRAGEQFF.

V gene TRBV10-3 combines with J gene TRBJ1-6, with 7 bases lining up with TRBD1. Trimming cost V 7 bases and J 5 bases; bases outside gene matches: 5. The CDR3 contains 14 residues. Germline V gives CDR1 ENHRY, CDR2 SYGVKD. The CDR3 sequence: CAITAGTDNSPLHF. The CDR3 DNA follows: TGTGCCATCACCGCCGGGACAGATAATTCACCCCTCCACTTT.

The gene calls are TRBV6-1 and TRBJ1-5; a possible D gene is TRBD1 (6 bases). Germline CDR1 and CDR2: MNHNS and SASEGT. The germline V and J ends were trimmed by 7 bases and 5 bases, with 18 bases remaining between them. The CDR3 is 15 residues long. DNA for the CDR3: TGTGCCAGCAAGGCCGCGGGGGGCAAGGATCAGCCCCAGCATTTT. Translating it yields CASKAAGGKDQPQHF.

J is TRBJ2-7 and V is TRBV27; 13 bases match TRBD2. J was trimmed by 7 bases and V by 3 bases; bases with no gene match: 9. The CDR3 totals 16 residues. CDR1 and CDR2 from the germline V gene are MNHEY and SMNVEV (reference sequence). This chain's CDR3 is CASSFPGLAGVEEQYF. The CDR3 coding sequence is TGTGCCAGCAGTTTCCCTGGACTAGCGGGAGTAGAGGAGCAGTACTTC.

This chain's CDR3 is CASSLDRGRGYGYTF. For the CDR3, the DNA is TGTGCCAGCAGCTTAGACAGGGGGCGCGGCTATGGCTACACCTTC. This rearrangement joins TRBV5-5 to TRBJ1-2; the match to TRBD1 covers 10 bases. The CDR3 consists of 15 residues. Germline V gives CDR1 SGHKS, CDR2 YYEKEE (reference sequence). V lost 2 bases, J lost 4 bases, and 5 bases stayed unmatched.

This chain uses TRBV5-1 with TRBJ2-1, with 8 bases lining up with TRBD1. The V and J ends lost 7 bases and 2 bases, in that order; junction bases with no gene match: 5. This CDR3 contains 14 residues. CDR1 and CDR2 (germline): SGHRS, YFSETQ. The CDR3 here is CASARTGTYNEQFF. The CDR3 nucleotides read TGCGCCAGCGCCCGGACAGGGACCTACAATGAGCAGTTCTTC.

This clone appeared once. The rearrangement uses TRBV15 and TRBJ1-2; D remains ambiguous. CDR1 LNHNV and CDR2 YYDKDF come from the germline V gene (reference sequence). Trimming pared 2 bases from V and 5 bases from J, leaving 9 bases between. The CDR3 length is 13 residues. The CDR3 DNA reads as TGTGCCACCAGCAGAACTGGGGATTATGGCTACACCTTC. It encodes CATSRTGDYGYTF.

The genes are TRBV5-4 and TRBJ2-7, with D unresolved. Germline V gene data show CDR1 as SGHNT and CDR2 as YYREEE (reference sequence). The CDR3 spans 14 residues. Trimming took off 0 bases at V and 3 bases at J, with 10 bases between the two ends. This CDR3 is CASSLDLRSYEQYF. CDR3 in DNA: TGTGCCAGCAGCTTGGATCTCCGGAGCTACGAGCAGTACTTC.